Each of the 12 T cell receptor beta chains below was sequenced from the same sample in a study of blood T cell repertoires in COVID-19. The data were produced by immunoSEQ multiplex PCR, yet TCRdb's version contains in-frame clones alone and is incomplete. This table holds 62,000 or so clones, around 89% found once. Sequenced: peripheral blood. The receptor source for this set is a man aged 45-65 years with acute or convalescent COVID-19.

V is TRBV6-2 or TRBV6-3 and J is TRBJ1-5, with D tentatively TRBD1 (6 bases). Germline V gene lookup returns CDR1 MNHEY and CDR2 SVGEGT. This CDR3 comprises 15 residues. The ends were cut back, 6 bases at V and 4 bases at J, with 16 bases in the middle. CDR3 sequence: CASSPGRGWNQPQHF. As DNA, the CDR3 is TGTGCCAGCAGCCCCGGCAGGGGTTGGAATCAGCCCCAGCATTTT.

The chain employs TRBV2 and TRBJ2-5, with 8 bases matching TRBD1. The CDR3 has 18 amino acids. Trimming cost V 4 bases and J 3 bases; bases outside gene matches: 16. Germline V gene data show CDR1 as SNHLY and CDR2 as FYNNEI. The CDR3 DNA reads TGTGCCAGCAGTGTCGCGGCGACAGGGGCTCGAGTGGAAGAGACCCAGTACTTC. Its translation: CASSVAATGARVEETQYF.

The chain links TRBV18 to TRBJ2-3; 7 bases match TRBD2. The trim removed 0 bases at V and 0 bases at J, leaving 12 bases unmatched. CDR1 is KGHSH and CDR2 is LQKENI in the germline V gene. The CDR3 loop spans 19 amino acids. CDR3 amino acids: CASSPPGGLVQDSTDTQYF. The CDR3 DNA reads TGTGCCAGCTCACCACCGGGGGGGTTGGTACAGGATAGCACAGATACGCAGTATTTT. The variable domain in full, with the rest retrieved from reference TRBV18 and TRBJ2-3, is NAGVMQNPRHLVRRRGQEARLRCSPMKGHSHVYWYRQLPEEGLKFMVYLQKENIIDESGMPKERFSAEFPKEGPSILRIQQVVRGDSAAYFCASSPPGGLVQDSTDTQYFGPGTRLTVL.

The CDR3 nucleotides read TGTGCCAGCAGCTTATCCGCTGACAGCTACGAGCAGTACGTC. Translated, it gives CASSLSADSYEQYV. This chain links TRBV7-9 with TRBJ2-7, with a tentative D call TRBD1 (5 bases). CDR1 is SEHNR and CDR2 is FQNEAQ in the germline V gene (reference sequence). The germline V and J ends were trimmed by 2 bases and 3 bases, with 11 bases remaining between them. The CDR3 spans 14 residues.

V is TRBV7-2 and J is TRBJ2-1, with 13 bases identical to TRBD2. Germline V CDR1 and CDR2: SGHTA, FQGNSA. The CDR3 sequence is 14 residues long. V lost 4 bases, J lost 11 bases, and 5 bases stayed unmatched. Here the CDR3 reads CASSYGTSGIKQFF. CDR3 in DNA: TGTGCCAGCAGCTACGGGACTAGCGGGATAAAGCAGTTCTTC.

The chain couples TRBV12-3 or TRBV12-4 to TRBJ1-4; TRBD1 might be the D (6 bases). This CDR3 is built from 13 residues. V lost 6 bases, J lost 7 bases, and 12 bases lay in between. CDR3 in amino acids: CASRKNRVEKLFF. The CDR3 bases are TGTGCCAGCAGAAAAAACAGGGTTGAAAAACTGTTTTTT.

This rearrangement joins TRBV4-1 to TRBJ1-2; 12 positions match TRBD1. The CDR3 spans 15 residues. V lost 3 bases to trimming and J lost 8 bases; unmatched junction nucleotides: 7. CDR1 MGHRA and CDR2 YSYEKL come from the germline V gene. CDR3 nucleotide sequence: TGCGCCAGCAGCCAGGCCGGGACAGGGGGCTTAGGCTACACCTTC. It yields the protein CASSQAGTGGLGYTF.

The chain employs TRBV19 and TRBJ2-5; 7 bases map to TRBD2. Germline-derived CDR1 and CDR2 are LNHDA and SQIVND (reference sequence). Trimming at V came to 5 bases and at J to 2 bases, leaving 2 bases not matched to a gene. This CDR3 has 13 amino acids. CDR3 nucleotide sequence: TGTGCCAGTAGTGGGGGACTACAAGAGACCCAGTACTTC. Amino acid sequence: CASSGGLQETQYF. Together with reference TRBV19 and TRBJ2-5, the CDR3 gives the full variable domain: DGGITQSPKYLFRKEGQNVTLSCEQNLNHDAMYWYRQDPGQGLRLIYYSQIVNDFQKGDIAEGYSVSREKKESFPLTVTSAQKNPTAFYLCASSGGLQETQYFGPGTRLLVL.

The J gene is TRBJ2-7, the V gene TRBV2, with D possibly being TRBD1 (5 bases). The CDR3 covers 16 residues. Between the trimmed V and J ends, which lost 3 bases and 2 bases, there was a span of 17 bases. From germline, CDR1 is SNHLY and CDR2 FYNNEI. The CDR3 nucleotides are TGTGCCAGCAGTGATTTGCAGGGCCTAAACCCCTACGAGCAGTACTTC. Its protein is CASSDLQGLNPYEQYF.

The V gene is TRBV25-1, the J gene TRBJ2-1; possibly TRBD2 for D (6 bases). Trimming left V 2 bases short and J 7 bases short, with 15 bases between. The CDR3 has 15 amino acids. Germline V gives CDR1 MGHDK, CDR2 SYGVNS. As DNA, the CDR3 is TGTGCCAGCAGTGAAACCGGGAGTGGTCGGAATGAGCAGTTCTTC. Translating gives CASSETGSGRNEQFF.

The V and J genes are TRBV4-2 and TRBJ2-3; D gene ambiguous. Germline V gene sequence: CDR1 LGHNA, CDR2 YNFKEQ. This CDR3 region has 15 residues. Trimming took off 1 base at V and 3 bases at J, with 11 bases between the two ends. CDR3 in DNA: TGTGCCAGCAGCCAAGTGTATAGTTTTACAGATACGCAGTATTTT. It specifies CASSQVYSFTDTQYF.

V and J are TRBV30 and TRBJ1-1; TRBD1 is a possible D gene (5 bases). The germline V gene encodes CDR1 GTSNPN and CDR2 SVGIG (reference sequence). Trimming removed 5 bases from V and 4 bases from J, with 14 bases in between. The CDR3 spans 13 residues. The CDR3 DNA reads TGTGCCTGGGCACTCAGGGAGGGCACTGAAGCTTTCTTT. As protein: CAWALREGTEAFF.